This entry lists 20 T cell receptor beta chains sequenced from one sample in a study of T cells in women clearing cervical HPV infection. The method was immunoSEQ multiplex PCR; TCRdb's version includes in-frame clones alone and lacks a portion of them. In all, the sample yields 20,000 to 25,000 clones. Input material: blood buffy coat. These receptor sequences come from a woman aged 18-70 years with a cervical HPV16 infection that either progressed to CIN3+ or cleared (not recorded which).

Comment on this clone: The read terminates 3 residues before the CDR3 end, so the remaining end is supplied by the germline J gene. V usage is TRBV15 and J usage is TRBJ2-5; D is possibly TRBD1 (5 bases). Trimming shortened V by 0 bases and J by 3 bases, and 11 bases separated the two germline ends. Germline values: CDR1 LNHNV, CDR2 YYDKDF (reference sequence). The CDR3 covers 15 residues. The chain's CDR3 is CATSRDLGREETQYF. Incomplete CDR3 DNA: TGTGCCACCAGCAGAGATCTTGGCAGGGAAGAGACC.

Concerning this clone: Sequencing ends 3 residues short of the CDR3 end; the germline J gene provides the rest. J is TRBJ2-5 and V is TRBV5-1, with 15 bases fitting TRBD2. Germline lookup yields CDR1 SGHRS and CDR2 YFSETQ. The CDR3 consists of 15 residues. Trimming at V came to 5 bases and at J to 5 bases, leaving 4 bases not matched to a gene. CDR3 in amino acids: CASRGLAGGVETQYF. CDR3 DNA, as far as it was read: TGCGCCAGCAGGGGACTAGCGGGGGGAGTGGAGACC.

Concerning this clone: Read data end 3 residues before the CDR3 end; the end is taken from the germline J gene. V usage is TRBV18 and J usage is TRBJ2-1; no reliable D call. The CDR3 extends over 14 amino acids. Trimming stripped 3 bases from V and 5 bases from J, with 11 bases between. Germline CDR1 and CDR2: KGHSH and LQKENI. Incomplete CDR3 DNA: TGTGCCAGCTCACCCAGTGCAACAGACAATGAG. This translates into CASSPSATDNE. The CDR3, in full, reads CASSPSATDNEQFF. The entire variable domain, with the rest obtained from reference TRBV18 and TRBJ2-1, is as follows: NAGVMQNPRHLVRRRGQEARLRCSPMKGHSHVYWYRQLPEEGLKFMVYLQKENIIDESGMPKERFSAEFPKEGPSILRIQQVVRGDSAAYFCASSPSATDNEQFFGPGTRLTVL.

In the case of this clone: The DNA ends 3 residues before the CDR3 does, and the rest of the CDR3 is filled in from the germline J gene. The V gene is TRBV14, the J gene TRBJ2-3; possible D gene TRBD1, 5 bases. Germline CDR1 reads SGHDN; CDR2 reads FVKESK. The V and J ends lost 0 bases and 1 base respectively, with 8 bases between them. The CDR3 loop spans 15 amino acids. The chain's CDR3 is CASSQDRVRTDTQYF. The sequenced CDR3 bases are TGTGCCAGCAGCCAAGACAGGGTCCGCACAGATACG.

Note on this clone: Read data end 3 residues before the CDR3 end; the end is taken from the germline J gene. The gene calls are TRBV7-2 and TRBJ2-1; unclear D gene. Germline V gene sequence: CDR1 SGHTA, CDR2 FQGNSA. The CDR3 has 15 amino acids. With 5 bases removed from V and 7 bases from J, the gap between germline ends came to 18 bases. Incomplete CDR3 DNA: TGTGCCAGCAGCCCGCCGGGTTCCACCAATAATGAG. This gives the protein CASSPPGSTNNE. The full CDR3 reads CASSPPGSTNNEQFF.

About this clone itself: Read coverage stops 3 residues before the CDR3 terminus; the germline J gene supplies the remainder. This chain connects TRBV7-8 to TRBJ1-2, with 8 positions matching TRBD1. From germline, CDR1 is SGHVS and CDR2 FQNEAQ. The CDR3 spans 15 residues. V shed 0 bases and J 4 bases; nucleotides not matched to a gene: 4. The CDR3 here is CASSLAPTGGYGYTF. CDR3 bases read: TGTGCCAGCAGCTTAGCCCCTACAGGGGGCTATGGC.

Comment on this clone: Read coverage stops 3 residues before the CDR3 terminus; the germline J gene supplies the remainder. This rearrangement joins TRBV5-1 to TRBJ2-3; D may be TRBD1 (6 bases). Per the germline V gene, CDR1 is SGHRS and CDR2 is YFSETQ. Trimming took 1 base from V and 3 from J, leaving 15 bases between them. The CDR3 is 16 residues long. The covered CDR3 bases are TGCGCCAGCAGCTTGTGGTCAGGGGTGGGGACAGATACG. Translating it yields CASSLWSGVGTDT. The whole CDR3 region reads CASSLWSGVGTDTQYF.

Concerning this clone: Coverage ceases 3 residues before the CDR3 finishes, and the germline J gene fills in the end. The rearrangement links TRBV20-1 to TRBJ2-1; 7 positions match TRBD2. The J segment lost 4 bases and the V segment lost 1 base, leaving 13 bases of the junction unmatched. Germline V gene sequence: CDR1 DFQATT, CDR2 SNEGSKA (reference sequence). The CDR3 spans 17 residues. The CDR3 region is CSARGQAAGAGYNEQFF. The covered CDR3 bases are TGCAGTGCTAGAGGTCAAGCCGCGGGAGCGGGGTACAATGAG.

A word on this clone: The read stops 3 residues short of the end of the CDR3; the missing end is completed from the germline J gene. The chain carries TRBV30 and TRBJ1-1, with D maybe TRBD1 (6 bases). This CDR3 is 13 amino acids long. Looked up from germline, CDR1 is GTSNPN and CDR2 is SVGIG (reference sequence). CDR3 amino acids: CAWSHEQGLQAFF. The covered CDR3 bases are TGTGCCTGGTCCCACGAACAGGGTCTTCAA. Looking up the rest from reference TRBV30 and TRBJ1-1 gives the full variable domain: SQTIHQWPATLVQPVGSPLSLECTVEGTSNPNLYWYRQAAGRGLQLLFYSVGIGQISSEVPQNLSASRPQDRQFILSSKKLLLSDSGFYLCAWSHEQGLQAFFGQGTRLTVV.

A remark on this clone: The DNA ends 3 residues before the CDR3 does, and the rest of the CDR3 is filled in from the germline J gene. The V gene is TRBV6-2 or TRBV6-3, the J gene TRBJ2-7; 7 bases map to TRBD1. This CDR3 region has 15 residues. The germline gives CDR1 MNHEY, CDR2 SVGEGT. V lost 2 bases, J lost 2 bases, and 6 bases stayed unmatched. The CDR3 region is CASSYLRQGPYEQYF. CDR3 DNA (partial): TGTGCCAGCAGTTACCTTCGACAGGGTCCCTACGAG.

As to this clone: Sequencing ends 3 residues short of the CDR3 end; the germline J gene provides the rest. V usage is TRBV5-1 and J usage is TRBJ1-1, with D tentatively TRBD1 (5 bases). The V end lost 1 base, the J end lost 6 bases, and 13 bases lay between the germline ends. The CDR3 sequence is 14 residues long. Germline V gives CDR1 SGHRS, CDR2 YFSETQ. Partial CDR3 DNA: TGCGCCAGCAGCTTGTTCTCAGGGATCCCTGAA. It translates to CASSLFSGIPE. The full CDR3 protein is CASSLFSGIPEAFF.

Notes on this clone: The read comes to an end 3 residues before the CDR3 does, leaving the germline J gene to fill in the end. The chain joins TRBV19 to TRBJ1-2; D might be TRBD1 (5 bases). The germline gives CDR1 LNHDA, CDR2 SQIVND (reference sequence). Between the trimmed V and J ends, which lost 4 bases and 7 bases, there was a span of 16 bases. The CDR3 spans 14 residues. The CDR3 DNA, read in part, is TGTGCCAGTAGTAGTGGGACTGCACTCGGTGGC. This translates into CASSSGTALGG. The full-length CDR3 reads as CASSSGTALGGYTF.

With respect to this clone: The CDR3 goes on 3 residues after the read ends, and that part is filled in from the germline J gene. This sequence joins TRBV19 and TRBJ2-1; 16 bases agree with TRBD2. V was pared by 10 bases and J by 7 bases, with 10 bases of the junction left unmatched. The CDR3 contains 16 residues. Per germline, CDR1 LNHDA and CDR2 SQIVND (reference sequence). The CDR3 sequence is CATPVGTSGGENEQFF. CDR3 DNA (partial): TGTGCCACCCCCGTGGGGACTAGCGGGGGGGAGAATGAG.

The DNA read from the CDR3 is TGTGCCAGCAGGATACAGGGGGCGCGAACTGAA. Residues: CASRIQGARTE. The CDR3 in its entirety is CASRIQGARTEAFF. The chain joins TRBV6-2 or TRBV6-3 to TRBJ1-1, with 9 bases aligning to TRBD1. Coverage ceases 3 residues before the CDR3 finishes, and the germline J gene fills in the end. The CDR3 loop spans 14 amino acids. Trimming took 6 bases from V and 5 from J; bases not matched to a gene: 7. The V gene's germline CDR1 is MNHEY and CDR2 SVGEGT.

To note about this clone: The read ends 3 residues early relative to the CDR3; the germline J gene fills the gap. The chain recombines TRBV6-1 with TRBJ2-7; perhaps TRBD1 as D (5 bases). Between the trimmed V and J ends, which lost 1 base and 3 bases, there was a span of 7 bases. Per the germline V gene, CDR1 is MNHNS and CDR2 is SASEGT. The CDR3 spans 13 residues. The CDR3 is CASSEVRGYEQYF. Incomplete CDR3 DNA: TGTGCCAGCAGTGAAGTTAGGGGCTACGAG.

A remark on this clone: The read terminates 3 residues before the CDR3 end, so the remaining end is supplied by the germline J gene. The chain has TRBV4-1 and TRBJ2-7, with a possible D match to TRBD2 (6 bases). The CDR3 loop spans 15 amino acids. Germline-derived CDR1 and CDR2 are MGHRA and YSYEKL. V dropped 3 bases and J dropped 4 bases, with 16 bases sitting between them. The CDR3 DNA, read in part, is TGCGCCAGCAGCCACCAACGTAACGCGGGGTACGAG. This codes for CASSHQRNAGYE. The entire CDR3 is CASSHQRNAGYEQYF.

Its frequency marks this clone as medium-sized. The read falls 3 residues short of the CDR3 end, and the missing part is taken from the germline J gene. The chain couples TRBV6-1 to TRBJ2-3, with 7 positions matching TRBD2. Germline assignment: CDR1 MNHNS and CDR2 SASEGT. V dropped 1 base and J dropped 2; count of bases not matched to a gene: 3. This CDR3 is 15 amino acids long. The sequenced CDR3 bases are TGTGCCAGCAGTGAAGATAGCGGGCACACAGATACG. Protein sequence: CASSEDSGHTDT. The full CDR3 protein reads CASSEDSGHTDTQYF.

Points on this clone: Read coverage stops 3 residues before the CDR3 terminus; the germline J gene supplies the remainder. The chain links TRBV19 to TRBJ1-1, with TRBD1 matching over 10 bases. This CDR3 spans 14 amino acids. The germline V gene encodes CDR1 LNHDA and CDR2 SQIVND (reference sequence). The CDR3 region is CASSINGQGVGAFF. CDR3 DNA, as far as it was read: TGTGCCAGTAGTATAAACGGACAGGGGGTTGGG.

In the case of this clone: The CDR3 end falls 3 residues outside the read, so it is completed with the germline J gene. The J gene is TRBJ1-5, the V gene TRBV11-2; tentatively, D is TRBD1 (6 bases). V lost 1 base, J lost 5 bases, and 12 bases lay in between. Germline values: CDR1 SGHAT, CDR2 FQNNGV. This CDR3 is built from 15 residues. The CDR3 sequence: CASSLGGRDHQPQHF. The sequenced CDR3 bases are TGTGCCAGCAGCTTAGGGGGGCGCGACCATCAGCCC.

Of note for this clone: The read is 3 residues too short to cover the CDR3 end, so that end is filled in from the germline J gene. The gene calls are TRBV20-1 and TRBJ2-7; weak D call: TRBD1 (5 bases). CDR3 length equals 13 residues. V was clipped by 4 bases and J by 3 bases, with 13 bases between them. Looked up from germline, CDR1 is DFQATT and CDR2 is SNEGSKA (reference sequence). The CDR3 sequence: CSAKTGQGYEQYF. Partial CDR3 DNA: TGCAGTGCTAAAACCGGGCAGGGCTACGAG.